This T cell receptor (beta chain) was identified in a study of blood T cell repertoires in COVID-19. Whole-study context: Spain, Italy and the United States supplied samples that represented acute and convalescent COVID-19.

Looked up from germline, CDR1 is MDHEN and CDR2 is SYDVKM. The V end was cut by 2 bases, the J end by 6 bases, with 10 bases between. This CDR3 is built from 13 residues. Only in-frame clones appear in the TCRdb table, and some are missing; sequencing was by immunoSEQ multiplex PCR. The sample holds about 300,000 clones, 70% to 90% seen once. The origin of this receptor is a woman aged 25 to 45 who had recovered from COVID-19. V usage is TRBV28 and J usage is TRBJ1-1, with D unclear. The source material was peripheral blood. The CDR3 loop reads CASSLKEWAEAFF. CDR3 in DNA: TGTGCCAGCAGTTTAAAGGAGTGGGCTGAAGCTTTCTTT. Variable domain in full (rest from reference TRBV28 and TRBJ1-1): DVKVTQSSRYLVKRTGEKVFLECVQDMDHENMFWYRQDPGLGLRLIYFSYDVKMKEKGDIPEGYSVSREKKERFSLILESASTNQTSMYLCASSLKEWAEAFFGQGTRLTVV.